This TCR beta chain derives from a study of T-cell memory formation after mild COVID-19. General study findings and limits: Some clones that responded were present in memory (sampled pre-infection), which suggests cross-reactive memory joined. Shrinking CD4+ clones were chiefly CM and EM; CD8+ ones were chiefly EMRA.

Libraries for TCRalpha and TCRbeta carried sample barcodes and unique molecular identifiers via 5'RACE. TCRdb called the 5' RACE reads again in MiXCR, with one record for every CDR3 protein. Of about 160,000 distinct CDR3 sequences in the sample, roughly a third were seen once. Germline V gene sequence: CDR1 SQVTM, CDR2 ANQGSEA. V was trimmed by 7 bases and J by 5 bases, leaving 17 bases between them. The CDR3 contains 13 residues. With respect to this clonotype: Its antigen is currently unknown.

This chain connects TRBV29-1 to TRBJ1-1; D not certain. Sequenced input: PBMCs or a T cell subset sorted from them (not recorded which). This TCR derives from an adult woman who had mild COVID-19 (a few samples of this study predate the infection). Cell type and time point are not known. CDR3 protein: CSAARTSNTEAFF. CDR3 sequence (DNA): TGCAGCGCCGCACGTACCTCGAATACTGAAGCTTTCTTT.